This is a list of T cell receptor beta chains from one sample in a study of tumor-infiltrating lymphocytes in primary liver carcinoma. TCRdb independently ran MiXCR on the multiplex PCR reads; one entry per CDR3 protein. This sample yields 300,000 to 400,000 distinct CDR3 sequences, of which less than 75% are seen a single time; roughly 6.5% belongs to the top ten. The sequenced sample consisted of peripheral blood. The receptors were gathered from a man aged 35-49 years with primary liver carcinoma and hepatitis B virus infection. The CDR3 runs from the conserved cysteine through the conserved F or W. Fields, in order: D gene, clone size, J gene, V gene, CDR3 DNA, CDR3 protein. The D gene is left open where the match is weak. Clone size is stated in some rows and not others, as once, few, many or a class when expanded.

D: .
size: many
J: TRBJ1-4
V: TRBV4-1
DNA: TGCGCCAGCAGCCAACTCCTTCGAGGGGGGGAAAAACTGTTTTTT
CDR3: CASSQLLRGGEKLFF

D: .
size: .
J: TRBJ1-1
V: TRBV5-4
DNA: TGTGCCAGCAGTCCAGAAAAAGGGGGGAACACTGAAGCTTTCTTT
CDR3: CASSPEKGGNTEAFF

D: .
size: .
J: TRBJ2-3
V: TRBV29-1
DNA: TGCGGCGTGGGACTCGCTGACACGCAGTATTTT
CDR3: CGVGLADTQYF

D: TRBD1
size: many
J: TRBJ1-2
V: TRBV28
DNA: TGTGCCAGCAGAACCGGGACAGTCTATGGCTACACCTTC
CDR3: CASRTGTVYGYTF

D: TRBD1
size: .
J: TRBJ2-5
V: TRBV6-6
DNA: TGTGCCAGCAGTTACCTAGGACAGGGTGAGCAAGAGACCCAGTACTTC
CDR3: CASSYLGQGEQETQYF

D: .
size: .
J: TRBJ2-1
V: TRBV11-1
DNA: TGTGCCAGCAGCCGACGCGGAGGGCCATACGATGAGCAGTTCTTC
CDR3: CASSRRGGPYDEQFF

D: TRBD1
size: .
J: TRBJ2-1
V: TRBV11-3
DNA: TGTACCAGCGCCGGACAGGGCGCTGAGCAGTTCTTC
CDR3: CTSAGQGAEQFF

D: TRBD2
size: few
J: TRBJ2-3
V: TRBV5-5
DNA: TGTGCCAGCAGCTTTCGGGCGGGAGGAGTTACAGATACGCAGTATTTT
CDR3: CASSFRAGGVTDTQYF

D: TRBD2
size: many
J: TRBJ2-3
V: TRBV4-3
DNA: TGCGCCAGCAGCCAAGTAGGGACTAGCGGGGCCCGTCTGAACGGAGATACGCAGTATTTT
CDR3: CASSQVGTSGARLNGDTQYF

D: TRBD1
size: .
J: TRBJ2-1
V: TRBV7-9
DNA: TGTGCCAGCAGCCCCTCGGGACAGGCATATGAGCAGTTCTTC
CDR3: CASSPSGQAYEQFF

D: .
size: .
J: TRBJ2-2
V: TRBV11-2
DNA: TGTGCCAGCAGCATTCTGAGGGAGTGGGCATTTGTGGGAGCTAACACCGGGGAGCTGTTTTTT
CDR3: CASSILREWAFVGANTGELFF

D: TRBD2
size: .
J: TRBJ2-1
V: TRBV11-2
DNA: TGTGCCAGCAGTAAGGCGGGAGCGACTTACAAAGAGCAGTTCTTC
CDR3: CASSKAGATYKEQFF

D: .
size: .
J: TRBJ1-5
V: TRBV6-2/TRBV6-3
DNA: TGTGCCAGCAGCCCCTACAAGGGTGGGCAGCCCCAGCATTTT
CDR3: CASSPYKGGQPQHF

D: TRBD1
size: .
J: TRBJ1-3
V: TRBV6-6
DNA: TGTGCCAGCGGGGGACAGACCCCTAGAAACACCATATATTTT
CDR3: CASGGQTPRNTIYF

D: TRBD1
size: .
J: TRBJ2-3
V: TRBV4-1
DNA: TGCGCCAGCAGCCCCGGGACAGGACCCGTCACGCGGTATTTT
CDR3: CASSPGTGPVTRYF

D: .
size: .
J: TRBJ1-5
V: TRBV6-1
DNA: TGTGCCAGCAACCGGACAGCTGATAGCATTCAGCCCCAGCATTTT
CDR3: CASNRTADSIQPQHF

D: TRBD2
size: few
J: TRBJ2-5
V: TRBV6-6
DNA: TGTGCCAGCAGTTACTCAACAGCGGGAGGGGGCGAGGCCCAGTACTTC
CDR3: CASSYSTAGGGEAQYF

D: .
size: .
J: TRBJ1-1
V: TRBV11-2
DNA: TGTGCCAGCACTGGTGGCAGGTTGAACGCTGAAGCTTCCTTT
CDR3: CASTGGRLNAEASF

D: .
size: .
J: TRBJ2-1
V: TRBV11-2
DNA: TGTGCCAGTAGCTTAAGCCTCTACAATGAGCGGTTCTTC
CDR3: CASSLSLYNERFF

D: TRBD1
size: many
J: TRBJ2-7
V: TRBV6-5
DNA: TGTGCCAGCAGGCAGACAGGGAAGAGGGAGCAGTACTTC
CDR3: CASRQTGKREQYF

D: TRBD2
size: .
J: TRBJ2-2
V: TRBV6-1
DNA: TGTGCCAGCATGCCTAGCGGGATATGGACCGGGGAGCTGTTTTTT
CDR3: CASMPSGIWTGELFF

D: TRBD2
size: once
J: TRBJ2-3
V: TRBV5-1
DNA: TGCGCCAGCAGCTTGGAAGTAGCGGGAGAAGGGGATACGCAGTATTTT
CDR3: CASSLEVAGEGDTQYF

D: .
size: .
J: TRBJ1-6
V: TRBV11-2
DNA: TGTGCCAGCAGCGCTAGCCTGGGCGGTTCACCCCTCCACTTT
CDR3: CASSASLGGSPLHF

D: .
size: many
J: TRBJ2-7
V: TRBV11-1
DNA: TGTGCCAGCAGCTTAGGGCCGGCGGGTGAAAGCTCCTACGAGCAGTACTTC
CDR3: CASSLGPAGESSYEQYF

D: .
size: .
J: TRBJ1-2
V: TRBV11-2
DNA: TGTGCCAGCAGCAAACAGGAAGACCTCCATGGCTACGCCTTC
CDR3: CASSKQEDLHGYAF

D: TRBD2
size: .
J: TRBJ2-2
V: TRBV11-3
DNA: TGTGCCAGCAGCTCACGCGGACTAGCGGGTCATGGGGAGCTGTTTTTT
CDR3: CASSSRGLAGHGELFF

D: .
size: few
J: TRBJ2-1
V: TRBV30
DNA: TGTGCCTGGATCGGGTACGGGTCCTACAATGAGCAGTTCTTC
CDR3: CAWIGYGSYNEQFF

D: .
size: .
J: TRBJ2-7
V: TRBV19
DNA: TGTGCCAGTAGTATGGGGTCCGGGGACGAGCAGTACTTC
CDR3: CASSMGSGDEQYF

D: TRBD2
size: .
J: TRBJ2-7
V: TRBV11-2
DNA: TGTGCCAGCATCCCTGGAGCGGGAAGCTCCTACGAGCGGTACTTC
CDR3: CASIPGAGSSYERYF

D: .
size: .
J: TRBJ1-6
V: TRBV7-9
DNA: TGTGCCAGCAGCTCCTACAGTCCGAATTCACCCCTCCACTTT
CDR3: CASSSYSPNSPLHF

D: .
size: .
J: TRBJ2-7
V: TRBV7-8
DNA: TGTGCCAGCAGCTTAGGGGGAACGAGAACCGAGCAGTACTTC
CDR3: CASSLGGTRTEQYF

D: .
size: .
J: TRBJ1-3
V: TRBV11-1
DNA: TGTGCCAGCGGCTTCGTGGGTTTGACTGGAAACACCATATATTTT
CDR3: CASGFVGLTGNTIYF

D: TRBD1
size: many
J: TRBJ2-1
V: TRBV10-3
DNA: TGTGCCATCAGCTACAGGGGAGACAATGAGCAGTTCTTC
CDR3: CAISYRGDNEQFF

D: .
size: .
J: TRBJ2-1
V: TRBV6-2/TRBV6-3
DNA: TGTGCCAGCAGTCGGAACAATGAGCAGTTCTTC
CDR3: CASSRNNEQFF

D: .
size: .
J: TRBJ1-3
V: TRBV10-3
DNA: TGTTCCATCAGTGAGTCGGTTTCAGGGGTTACTGGAAACACCGTATATTTT
CDR3: CSISESVSGVTGNTVYF

D: TRBD2
size: many
J: TRBJ2-1
V: TRBV6-2/TRBV6-3
DNA: TGTGCCAGCAGTTACCCCCCACTAGCGGGACGGGATGAGCAGTTCTTC
CDR3: CASSYPPLAGRDEQFF

D: .
size: .
J: TRBJ2-1
V: TRBV28
DNA: TGTGCCAGCAGTTTAACGGGACAGCAGTTCTTC
CDR3: CASSLTGQQFF

D: .
size: .
J: TRBJ2-3
V: TRBV7-9
DNA: TGTGCCAGCAGCTTCGGTCTAGCTGACACAGATACGCAGTATTTT
CDR3: CASSFGLADTDTQYF